One and the same sample provided the 21 T cell receptor beta chains below, sequenced in a study of blood T cell repertoires in COVID-19. Profiling relied on immunoSEQ multiplex PCR, and the TCRdb table lists in-frame clones only, not all of them. The sample has under 55,000 clones; about 80% are singletons. The specimen sequenced was peripheral blood. Receptor source: a human donor in a cohort sampled during active COVID-19.

This clone occurred once. CDR3: CASRQSGSLYNEQFF. CDR3 DNA: TGTGCCAGCAGACAAAGCGGGAGCCTTTACAATGAGCAGTTCTTC. The chain uses TRBV6-5 and TRBJ2-1, with 8 bases that match TRBD2. The ends lost 6 bases at V and 4 bases at J; junction bases unmatched: 8. The CDR3 totals 15 residues. Germline assignment: CDR1 MNHEY and CDR2 SVGAGI.

The sample holds a few counts of this clone. The gene calls are TRBV4-1 and TRBJ2-7, with TRBD2 matching 11 bases. Germline V gene sequence: CDR1 MGHRA, CDR2 YSYEKL. The CDR3 spans 15 residues. V shed 2 bases, J shed 6 bases, and the junction held 6 bases outside the gene matches. CDR3 bases: TGCGCCAGCAGCCAATTGACTAGCGGGAATTCCGAGCAGTACTTC. Protein sequence: CASSQLTSGNSEQYF.

This clone has just one count. The J gene is TRBJ1-3, the V gene TRBV7-2; D gene ambiguous. CDR1 SGHTA and CDR2 FQGNSA come from the germline V gene. The CDR3 spans 13 residues. V was pared by 11 bases and J by 0 bases, with 11 bases between. DNA for the CDR3: TGTGCCCTAACCACGAGCTCTGGAAACACCATATATTTT. Translation: CALTTSSGNTIYF. Full variable domain (missing parts from reference TRBV7-2 and TRBJ1-3): GAGVSQSPSNKVTEKGKDVELRCDPISGHTALYWYRQSLGQGLEFLIYFQGNSAPDKSGLPSDRFSAERTGGSVSTLTIQRTQQEDSAVYLCALTTSSGNTIYFGEGSWLTVV.

The rearrangement uses TRBV12-3 or TRBV12-4 and TRBJ1-2, with a weak D call TRBD1 (6 bases). V lost 8 bases and J lost 0, with 10 bases in between. The CDR3 has 13 residues. The CDR3 protein is CASRRTANYGYTF. The CDR3 DNA reads as TGTGCCAGCCGACGGACAGCTAACTATGGCTACACCTTC.

The CDR3: CASSPGVAGNQAQYF. The CDR3 nucleotides read TGTGCCAGCAGCCCGGGGGTAGCGGGAAATCAGGCCCAGTACTTC. The chain employs TRBV3-1 (or the pseudogene TRBV3-2) and TRBJ2-5, with TRBD2 matching 8 bases. CDR3 length: 15 amino acids. Germline trimming cut 4 bases from V and 9 bases from J; bases unmatched to any gene: 13. Germline values: CDR1 LGHDT, CDR2 YNNKEL (reference sequence).

V is TRBV11-2 and J is TRBJ2-3, with 7 bases identical to TRBD2. CDR3 length: 16 residues. The ends lost 2 bases at V and 2 bases at J; junction bases unmatched: 7. The germline CDR1 and CDR2 sequences are SGHAT and FQNNGV. CDR3 nucleotides: TGTGCCAGCAGCTTAACACGGGAGGCGTTCACAGATACGCAGTATTTT. This codes for CASSLTREAFTDTQYF.

This clone was counted a single time. The CDR3 coding sequence is TGTGCCAGCAGCCCTCCGGACAGGGGGGGGTATGGCTACACCTTC. Encoded protein: CASSPPDRGGYGYTF. The V call is TRBV28, the J call TRBJ1-2; 10 nucleotides match TRBD1. CDR3 length equals 15 residues. V shed 6 bases, J shed 5 bases, and the junction held 9 bases outside the gene matches. CDR1 and CDR2 from the germline V gene are MDHEN and SYDVKM.

The chain employs TRBV4-3 and TRBJ1-3; 7 nucleotides align to TRBD1. The CDR3 sequence is 17 residues long. J was trimmed by 0 bases and V by 1 base; bases with no gene match: 6. Per germline, CDR1 LGHNA and CDR2 YSLEER. Here the CDR3 DNA reads TGCGCCAGCAGCCAAGTACAGGGACAGTTCTCTGGAAACACCATATATTTT. This gives the protein CASSQVQGQFSGNTIYF.

V is TRBV30 and J is TRBJ1-5; D ambiguous. The CDR3 length is 13 residues. Trimming stripped 3 bases from V and 7 bases from J, with 13 bases between. Germline-derived CDR1 and CDR2 are GTSNPN and SVGIG (reference sequence). DNA of the CDR3: TGTGCCTGGAGGGGGAGGGCTGAGCAGCCCCAGCATTTT. Translating it yields CAWRGRAEQPQHF.

The genes are TRBV28 and TRBJ2-7, with 9 positions matching TRBD1. V shed 1 base, J shed 9 bases, and the junction held 7 bases outside the gene matches. The CDR3 consists of 14 residues. Germline V CDR1 and CDR2: MDHEN, SYDVKM. CDR3 sequence (DNA): TGTGCCAGCAGTTTATATGGACAGGGGACTGTGCAGTACTTC. Its translation is CASSLYGQGTVQYF.

This sequence joins TRBV5-4 and TRBJ2-5; a weak D match, TRBD1 (6 bases). The CDR3 contains 15 residues. V gave up 3 bases and J gave up 3 bases, with 15 bases separating them. The germline gives CDR1 SGHNT, CDR2 YYREEE (reference sequence). The CDR3 DNA is TGTGCCAGCAGCTCAGGGGCCGCCCGAGAAGAGACCCAGTACTTC. Protein product: CASSSGAAREETQYF.

The gene calls are TRBV11-2 and TRBJ2-3, with unresolved D. The germline gives CDR1 SGHAT, CDR2 FQNNGV. V lost 0 bases and J 2 bases, leaving 6 bases between the germline ends. The CDR3 extends over 14 amino acids. The CDR3 here is CASSLDRSTDTQYF. As DNA, the CDR3 is TGTGCCAGCAGCTTAGACAGGTCCACAGATACGCAGTATTTT.

V and J are TRBV29-1 and TRBJ2-1; 9 bases match TRBD1. This CDR3 has 11 residues. The germline gives CDR1 SQVTM, CDR2 ANQGSEA. Trimming removed 6 bases from V and 10 bases from J; junction bases left unmatched: 4. As DNA, the CDR3 is TGCAGCGTCCCGACAGGGGGGGAGCAGTTCTTC. It codes for CSVPTGGEQFF.

The chain uses TRBV3-1 (or the pseudogene TRBV3-2) and TRBJ2-7, with D perhaps TRBD1 (5 bases). The CDR3 contains 14 residues. Looked up from germline, CDR1 is LGHDT and CDR2 is YNNKEL (reference sequence). V dropped 5 bases and J dropped 3 bases, with 14 bases sitting between them. CDR3 amino acids: CASSFQGAHYEQYF. The CDR3 DNA sequence: TGTGCCAGCAGCTTCCAGGGTGCCCACTACGAGCAGTACTTC.

This clone has more than one count but fewer than ten. V and J are TRBV27 and TRBJ2-7; TRBD2 aligns across 8 bases. V was pared by 10 bases and J by 6 bases, with 5 bases of the junction left unmatched. Germline loops: CDR1 MNHEY, CDR2 SMNVEV (reference sequence). This CDR3 is 11 amino acids long. The CDR3 loop is CATGGLGEQYF. The CDR3 bases are TGTGCCACGGGAGGGCTAGGCGAGCAGTACTTC.

The J gene is TRBJ2-7, the V gene TRBV11-2, with 8 positions matching TRBD1. Trimming removed 3 bases from V and 6 bases from J; junction bases left unmatched: 7. The CDR3 totals 14 residues. Per the germline V gene, CDR1 is SGHAT and CDR2 is FQNNGV. As DNA, the CDR3 is TGTGCCAGCAGCTTCCGGGACAGGATAGGCGAGCAGTACTTC. Translation gives CASSFRDRIGEQYF. Variable domain in full (rest from reference TRBV11-2 and TRBJ2-7): EAGVAQSPRYKIIEKRQSVAFWCNPISGHATLYWYQQILGQGPKLLIQFQNNGVVDDSQLPKDRFSAERLKGVDSTLKIQPAKLEDSAVYLCASSFRDRIGEQYFGPGTRLTVT.

As for this clone: The germline gene is not matched at one end of the junction; a read error may be the cause. The CDR3 coding sequence is TGTGCCAGCAGTAACTCCGGGATTAGCTCCTACAATGAGCAGTTCTTC. Its protein is CASSNSGISSYNEQFF. This chain uses TRBV6-5 with TRBJ2-1; D is perhaps TRBD2 (5 bases). Germline V gives CDR1 MNHEY, CDR2 SVGAGI. This CDR3 has 16 amino acids.

The chain combines TRBV7-9 with TRBJ1-1; D not certain. This CDR3 is built from 14 residues. V shed 0 bases and J shed 4 bases, with 9 bases lying between them. The germline V gene encodes CDR1 SEHNR and CDR2 FQNEAQ (reference sequence). CDR3 bases: TGTGCCAGCAGCTTAGCAGGTACGGGCACTGAAGCTTTCTTT. Its translation is CASSLAGTGTEAFF.

This chain uses TRBV24-1 with TRBJ1-5, with a weak D call TRBD1 (5 bases). This CDR3 is built from 17 residues. V lost 5 bases and J 6 bases, leaving 22 bases between the germline ends. Germline-derived CDR1 and CDR2 are KGHDR and SFDVKD. CDR3 sequence reads: CATSGGQGKEVGQPQHF. CDR3 sequence (DNA): TGTGCCACCAGTGGAGGCCAGGGAAAGGAAGTCGGTCAGCCCCAGCATTTT.

V usage is TRBV29-1 and J usage is TRBJ1-4; D possibly corresponds to TRBD1 (5 bases). From germline, CDR1 is SQVTM and CDR2 ANQGSEA. Trimming cost V 1 base and J 10 bases, with 10 bases left between them. This CDR3 is 12 amino acids long. CDR3 protein: CSVEGGDGKLFF. The CDR3 DNA is TGCAGCGTTGAAGGGGGCGACGGAAAACTGTTTTTT.

This clone came up a few times. The gene calls are TRBV24-1 and TRBJ2-1, with a possible D match to TRBD2 (5 bases). Germline V gene data show CDR1 as KGHDR and CDR2 as SFDVKD. The CDR3 extends over 16 amino acids. V was clipped by 2 bases and J by 6 bases, with 16 bases between them. The CDR3 here is CATSDSERAEINEQFF. The DNA of the CDR3 is TGTGCCACCAGTGATTCCGAGAGGGCGGAGATCAATGAGCAGTTCTTC.